Reported below is one TCR beta chain. Germline assignment: CDR1 SGHDT and CDR2 YYEEEE. This CDR3 spans 13 amino acids. Trimming took 2 bases from V and 5 from J; bases not matched to a gene: 2. The data derive from a study of blood T cell repertoires in COVID-19. Repertoires were generated with immunoSEQ multiplex PCR, while TCRdb's copy carries only in-frame clones and drops some. The sample contains roughly 150,000 clones, around four fifths of which appear only once. The sequenced sample was peripheral blood. The V call is TRBV5-6, the J call TRBJ1-1; 8 positions agree with TRBD1. The receptor's source is a woman in her seventies who had recovered from COVID-19. The CDR3 here is CASSLRQGTEAFF. CDR3 nucleotide sequence: TGTGCCAGCAGCTTAAGACAGGGGACTGAAGCTTTCTTT.